The rows below give T cell receptor beta chains drawn from one sample of a study of shared T cell receptors in the human thymus. Some clones are missing from TCRdb's copy, which holds only in-frame ones; the method was immunoSEQ multiplex PCR. The table lists about 660,000 clones, around 87% of them singletons. These same records also appear under a second study, on human thymus T cells.

Source material: thymocytes. The receptors were sampled from a boy under three years old with a congenital heart defect. Each CDR3 is given with its conserved first and last residue. Fields, in order: J gene, clone size, V gene, D gene, CDR3 DNA, CDR3 protein. D genes are given only for firm matches. The size entry is marked missing in some rows and otherwise reads once, few, many or a size class.

>TRBJ2-7|-|TRBV28|-
TGTGCCAGCAGCCGCAGGGAGGCTGACGAGCAGTACTTC
CASSRREADEQYF
>TRBJ1-5|-|TRBV30|-
TGTGCCTGGAGTGTAGCTGGTTTCCGGTCCCAGCATTTT
CAWSVAGFRSQHF
>TRBJ1-1|-|TRBV28|-
TGTGCCAGCAGTTTAGATAGTGTCACTGAAGCTTTCTTT
CASSLDSVTEAFF
>TRBJ1-2|-|TRBV15|-
TGTGCCACCAGCAGAGATCATCAACGGGGGTCTAACTATGGCTACACCTTC
CATSRDHQRGSNYGYTF
>TRBJ2-3|-|TRBV5-4|-
TGTGCCAGCTCTTACTCGGGTACTAGCACAGATACGCAGTATTTT
CASSYSGTSTDTQYF
>TRBJ2-4|-|TRBV5-6|-
TGTGCCAGCAGCCTATCCGTAACCGATGCAGCCAAAAACATTCAGTACTTC
CASSLSVTDAAKNIQYF
>TRBJ2-1|-|TRBV4-3|-
TGCGCCAGCAGCCGATCGTTACTAAGTTACAATGAGCAGTTCTTC
CASSRSLLSYNEQFF
>TRBJ2-5|-|TRBV4-3|-
TGCGCCAGCAGCCATAAAGACAGATTCTACCCGGAGACCCAGTACTTC
CASSHKDRFYPETQYF
>TRBJ2-1|-|TRBV18|-
TGTGCCAGCTCACCCTACACCCTCACGACAGGTAGCCCCGATGAGCAGTTCTTC
CASSPYTLTTGSPDEQFF
>TRBJ2-1|-|TRBV4-1|TRBD2
TGCGCCAGCAGCCAAGGTACTAGCGGGGCCTCCAATGAGCAGTTCTTC
CASSQGTSGASNEQFF
>TRBJ1-5|-|TRBV2|-
TGTGCCAGCAGGAAATGGGACATTAGAGGAAATCAGCCCCAGCATTTT
CASRKWDIRGNQPQHF
>TRBJ1-5|-|TRBV21-1|-
TGTGCCAGCAGCAAAGTATGTCGGACAGGGGATCAGCCCCAGCATTTT
CASSKVCRTGDQPQHF
>TRBJ2-7|-|TRBV7-2|TRBD1
TGTGCCAGCAGCTTAGTTCCGGGACAGGGGAGCTCCTACGAGCAGTACTTC
CASSLVPGQGSSYEQYF
>TRBJ2-5|-|TRBV5-1|-
TGCGCCAGCAGCCTCAGACAGGACCTCCAAGAGACCCAGTACTTC
CASSLRQDLQETQYF
>TRBJ2-1|few|TRBV14|-
TGTGCCAGCAGCCAAGAGAGCCAGAAAAAGCGCGGGAACAATGAGCAGTTCTTC
CASSQESQKKRGNNEQFF
>TRBJ1-1|-|TRBV5-5|-
TGTGCCAGCAGCTTGGAGACAGGGAACACTGAAGCTTTCTTT
CASSLETGNTEAFF
>TRBJ2-7|-|TRBV28|TRBD2
TGTGCCAGCAGCCGACATATCTCCGGGACTAGCGGGAGAGGGAGTTACGAGCAGTACTTC
CASSRHISGTSGRGSYEQYF
>TRBJ2-7|-|TRBV27|TRBD1
TGTGCCAGCGGACAACGACAGGGTCTACACTACGAGCAGTACTTC
CASGQRQGLHYEQYF
>TRBJ1-2|-|TRBV27|TRBD1
TGTGCCAGCAGAGGGACAGGCGAGCGCACCGGCTACACCTTC
CASRGTGERTGYTF
>TRBJ2-7|-|TRBV28|-
TGTGCCAGCAGTTTTGGACGGGAAACCTACGAGCAGTACTTC
CASSFGRETYEQYF
>TRBJ2-7|-|TRBV19|TRBD1
TGTGCCAGTAGTACTAGGGACCGGGACAGGGCCTCCTACGAGCAGTACTTC
CASSTRDRDRASYEQYF
>TRBJ2-5|-|TRBV5-8|TRBD1
TGTGCCAGCAGCCCTGGACAGGGCCAAGAGACCCAGTACTTC
CASSPGQGQETQYF
>TRBJ2-5|-|TRBV7-2|TRBD2
TGTGCCAGCAGCTTCTGGACTAGCGGGAAAGAGACCCAGTACTTC
CASSFWTSGKETQYF
>TRBJ2-5|-|TRBV11-2|-
TGTGCCAGCAGCCCCCCTGGTCGCGGAGAAGAGACCCAGTACTTC
CASSPPGRGEETQYF
>TRBJ2-3|-|TRBV29-1|-
TGCAGCGTTGATCTCGAGGAGCTGTATTTT
CSVDLEELYF
>TRBJ1-3|-|TRBV15|TRBD1
TGTGCCACCAGCAGAACGACAGGGACAGGAAACACCATATATTTT
CATSRTTGTGNTIYF
>TRBJ2-1|-|TRBV5-5|-
TGTGCCAGCAGCCCGCAGTGCCAGGACTCCTACAATGAGCAGTTCTTC
CASSPQCQDSYNEQFF
>TRBJ2-7|once|TRBV29-1|-
TGCAGCGTTGAACGGGACAACTACGAGCAGTACTTC
CSVERDNYEQYF
>TRBJ2-3|-|TRBV27|TRBD2
TGTGCCAGCAGTCCCCGGGGTAGCGGGACGGATACGCAGTATTTT
CASSPRGSGTDTQYF
>TRBJ2-1|-|TRBV28|-
TGTGCCAGCTTCGGGGGGACATATTACAATGAGCAGTTCTTC
CASFGGTYYNEQFF
>TRBJ2-1|-|TRBV9|TRBD2
TGTGCCAGCAGGCGACTAGCGGGGGAACCTAGCTCCTACAATGAGCAGTTCTTC
CASRRLAGEPSSYNEQFF
>TRBJ2-6|-|TRBV5-1|TRBD2
TGCGCCAGCAGCTTGGGACTAGCGGAAAGGGTGGGGGCTGGGGCCAACGTCCTGACTTTC
CASSLGLAERVGAGANVLTF
>TRBJ2-7|-|TRBV28|TRBD2
TGTGCCAGCAGCCTGGGACTAGCGGGCCCGGTAAGTGACTACGAGCAGTACTTC
CASSLGLAGPVSDYEQYF
>TRBJ1-5|-|TRBV21-1|-
TGTGCCAGCAGCAAAGCGCTAGAACCCCAGCATTTT
CASSKALEPQHF
>TRBJ2-2|-|TRBV4-2|-
TGTGCCAGCAGCCAAGGGTACCTAGTAGACACCGGGGAGCTGTTTTTT
CASSQGYLVDTGELFF
>TRBJ2-7|-|TRBV6-5|-
TGTGCCAGCAGTTACCTTCCGGGTCTCTACGAGCAGTACTTC
CASSYLPGLYEQYF
>TRBJ1-5|-|TRBV9|-
TGTGCCAGCAGCCTCGGGCAGGGGAAGGGCTCCTATAGCAATCAGCCCCAGCATTTT
CASSLGQGKGSYSNQPQHF
>TRBJ1-1|-|TRBV18|-
TGTGCCAGCTCAATCCTCCCTACAGGGCAAAACACTGAAGCTTTCTTT
CASSILPTGQNTEAFF
>TRBJ2-7|-|TRBV9|-
TGTGCCAACAGCCCCACAGGGTCCATCTCCTACGAGCAGTACTTC
CANSPTGSISYEQYF
>TRBJ2-7|-|TRBV29-1|TRBD1
TGCAGCGCAGCAGGACAGGGGAGCGAGCAGTACTTC
CSAAGQGSEQYF
>TRBJ2-5|-|TRBV4-2|-
TGTGCCAGCAGCCAAGAAAGGGCCAGGGAGGTAGGGCCCCAGGAGACCCAGTACTTC
CASSQERAREVGPQETQYF
>TRBJ1-6|few|TRBV19|TRBD1
TGTGCCAGTAAGGGGACCTGGGGACAGAGGTTGGACTCACCCCTCCACTTT
CASKGTWGQRLDSPLHF
>TRBJ1-2|-|TRBV28|-
TGTGCCAGCAGTACCCAGGGTCATGGAGTATATGGCTACACCTTC
CASSTQGHGVYGYTF
>TRBJ2-3|-|TRBV19|-
TGTGCCAGTAGTATAGATAACAGGGAAAGCACAGATACGCAGTATTTT
CASSIDNRESTDTQYF
>TRBJ1-2|-|TRBV7-4|-
TGTGCCAGCAGCTTTAGGGGGTTTTGTAGGGCTCCATCCAATGGCTACACCTTC
CASSFRGFCRAPSNGYTF
>TRBJ2-7|-|TRBV7-9|-
TGTGCCAGCAGTCTAGGGGTAGGGGTCGACGAGCAGTACTTC
CASSLGVGVDEQYF
>TRBJ2-1|-|TRBV28|-
TGTGCCAGCAGCCCCCCCGCAGGTTCCTACAATGAGCAGTTCTTC
CASSPPAGSYNEQFF
>TRBJ2-7|-|TRBV7-8|-
TGTGCCAGCAGCCCGGGACTGAACTACGAGCAGTACTTC
CASSPGLNYEQYF
>TRBJ1-2|-|TRBV9|TRBD1
TGTGCCAGCAGCGCGGGACAGGGGCCCTCTACGGGCAATGGCTACACCTTC
CASSAGQGPSTGNGYTF
>TRBJ2-7|-|TRBV28|-
TGTGCCAGCAGCACAGCCGGCCGCTACGAGCAGTACTTC
CASSTAGRYEQYF
>TRBJ1-2|few|TRBV6-5|-
TGTGCCAGCAGTACCGAGGGGGACGGCTATGGCTACACCTTC
CASSTEGDGYGYTF
>TRBJ2-7|-|TRBV27|TRBD1
TGTGCCAGCAGTTCCCCCCGGACAGGCAAGTACGAGCAGTACTTC
CASSSPRTGKYEQYF
>TRBJ2-6|-|TRBV14|TRBD1
TGTGCCAGCAGCCAAGCGAGGGACAGGGGTATGGGGGCCAACGTCCTGACTTTC
CASSQARDRGMGANVLTF
>TRBJ2-5|few|TRBV5-1|-
TGCGCCAGCAGCTTGGGGGGGCCCGGGACACTACAAGAGACCCAGTACTTC
CASSLGGPGTLQETQYF
>TRBJ2-5|-|TRBV4-1|TRBD2
TGCGCCAGCAGCCTTGGGACTAGCGAAGAGACCCAGTACTTC
CASSLGTSEETQYF